The 14 T cell receptor beta chains presented below share a single source sample, sequenced in a study of CD8 T cells in Susac syndrome. The authors reverse transcribed 0.5 to 1 ug RNA with random hexamers. TCRdb called the immunoSEQ multiplex PCR reads again in MiXCR, with one record for every CDR3 protein. The sample includes some 180,000 distinct CDR3 sequences, 90% to 95% of them seen just once. Input material: CD4+ T cells from PBMCs. Source of these receptors: a human donor in good health.

J is TRBJ1-4 and V is TRBV7-9, with a tentative D call TRBD1 (5 bases). Per the germline V gene, CDR1 is SEHNR and CDR2 is FQNEAQ (reference sequence). The CDR3 length is 15 residues. Deletions cut 4 bases from V and 7 bases from J, with 16 bases between. CDR3 amino acids: CASSSPRGAGEKLFF. The CDR3 DNA follows: TGTGCCAGCAGCTCCCCAAGGGGCGCCGGTGAAAAACTGTTTTTT.

The chain is built from TRBV19 and TRBJ1-5, with 9 bases identical to TRBD1. The CDR3 runs to 14 residues. V was clipped by 4 bases and J by 5 bases; unmatched bases: 3. The germline CDR1 and CDR2 sequences are LNHDA and SQIVND (reference sequence). The DNA of the CDR3 is TGTGCCAGTAGTACCGGGACAGGGTATCAGCCCCAGCATTTT. It encodes CASSTGTGYQPQHF.

The chain uses TRBV28 and TRBJ2-4, with D perhaps TRBD2 (6 bases). Germline CDR1 MDHEN, CDR2 SYDVKM. V lost 6 bases and J lost 1, with 13 bases in between. The CDR3 runs 15 residues. CDR3 DNA: TGTGCCAGCAGCCTCGGGGGAACGGCCAAAAACATTCAGTACTTC. Translated, it gives CASSLGGTAKNIQYF.

The chain links TRBV20-1 to TRBJ2-5; D tentatively reads TRBD1 or TRBD2 (6 bases each). Trimming took 0 bases from V and 2 from J, leaving 13 bases between them. The CDR3 consists of 15 residues. The germline gives CDR1 DFQATT, CDR2 SNEGSKA (reference sequence). The DNA for the CDR3 is TGCAGTGCTAGAGAGACGGGGGCCACACAAGAGACCCAGTACTTC. This encodes CSARETGATQETQYF.

This clonotype has only one observation. The chain links TRBV12-3 or TRBV12-4 to TRBJ2-2, with D possibly TRBD1 on 6 matching bases. The CDR3 sequence is 17 residues long. The V and J ends lost 2 bases and 4 bases respectively, with 17 bases between them. CDR3 protein: CASSLQGQILPTGELFF. The CDR3 DNA reads TGTGCCAGCAGTTTACAGGGACAAATATTGCCCACCGGGGAGCTGTTTTTT.

This chain joins TRBV2 and TRBJ2-7; 11 bases map to TRBD2. The germline gives CDR1 SNHLY, CDR2 FYNNEI. The junction had 7 bases not matched to a gene; V was cut back by 4 bases and J by 5 bases. This CDR3 comprises 15 residues. The CDR3 DNA sequence: TGTGCCAGCAGTGTGGTAGCGGGGGGGCTCAACGAGCAGTACTTC. Encoded protein: CASSVVAGGLNEQYF.

This clonotype occurred once. The chain has TRBV24-1 and TRBJ1-2; D is unclear. The germline CDR1 and CDR2 sequences are KGHDR and SFDVKD. CDR3 length equals 13 residues. Trimming took 2 bases from V and 7 from J, leaving 10 bases between them. The CDR3 DNA is TGTGCCACCAGTGATTCCACGGTGGGTGGCTACACCTTC. Translating it yields CATSDSTVGGYTF.

This clonotype has a single count. The chain links TRBV14 to TRBJ2-2, with D perhaps given as TRBD1 or TRBD2 (5 bases each). Germline V gene data show CDR1 as SGHDN and CDR2 as FVKESK. CDR3 size: 14 residues. The germline V and J ends were trimmed by 10 bases and 1 base, with 13 bases remaining between them. CDR3 DNA sequence: TGTGCCACCCGACGGGACCTGAACACCGGGGAGCTGTTTTTT. It translates to CATRRDLNTGELFF.

The chain couples TRBV29-1 to TRBJ1-1, with D possibly TRBD1 on 5 matching bases. The germline CDR1 and CDR2 sequences are SQVTM and ANQGSEA. V was pared by 3 bases and J by 1 base, with 12 bases between. The CDR3 sequence is 14 residues long. The CDR3 DNA reads as TGCAGCGTTGATAGGGGTTTAGGGAACACTGAAGCTTTCTTT. It encodes CSVDRGLGNTEAFF.

The DNA of the CDR3 is TGCAGCGTTTTCGGGACTAGGAGGGGCACCGGGGAGCTGTTTTTT. This gives the protein CSVFGTRRGTGELFF. The gene calls are TRBV29-1 and TRBJ2-2; 8 nucleotides line up with TRBD2. The length of the CDR3 is 15 residues. V gave up 5 bases and J gave up 4 bases; unmatched junction bases: 9. Germline CDR1 SQVTM, CDR2 ANQGSEA.

The chain joins TRBV6-2 or TRBV6-3 to TRBJ2-1, with D maybe TRBD2 (6 bases). Trimming stripped 4 bases from V and 12 bases from J, with 16 bases between. CDR1 is MNHEY and CDR2 is SVGEGT in the germline V gene. This CDR3 is 13 amino acids long. The CDR3 DNA follows: TGTGCCAGCAGTTTATCTCGGGGCGGGACGCAGTTCTTC. Amino acids: CASSLSRGGTQFF.

This chain uses TRBV12-3 or TRBV12-4 with TRBJ1-6, with TRBD1 identical over 7 bases. This CDR3 region has 15 residues. With V trimmed by 0 bases and J by 8 bases, 4 bases remained unmatched. CDR3: CASSLAGGADSPLHF. CDR3 nucleotides: TGTGCCAGCAGTTTAGCAGGGGGCGCGGATTCACCCCTCCACTTT.

The genes are TRBV30 and TRBJ1-1, with D tentatively TRBD1 (5 bases). The CDR3 runs to 12 residues. Germline V lookup: CDR1 GTSNPN, CDR2 SVGIG (reference sequence). Trimming took off 0 bases at V and 5 bases at J, with 7 bases between the two ends. The CDR3 loop reads CAWSVRGTEAFF. The CDR3 region has the DNA TGTGCCTGGAGTGTACGGGGGACTGAAGCTTTCTTT.

The rearrangement joins TRBV28 to TRBJ2-7, with D perhaps TRBD1 or TRBD2 (5 bases each). V was cut by 7 bases and J by 2 bases, with 15 bases left in between. This CDR3 spans 14 amino acids. Germline CDR1 reads MDHEN; CDR2 reads SYDVKM. Written as DNA, the CDR3 is TGTGCCAGCACCTCCGGGACGGTGCCCTACGAGCAGTACGTC. Its protein is CASTSGTVPYEQYV.